This T cell receptor beta chain came from a study of cytomegalovirus exposure and HLA in healthy donors. This clone showed up just once. Method: immunoSEQ multiplex PCR; TCRdb's copy keeps in-frame clones and lacks some. The table lists roughly 200,000 clones, 80% to 85% of them singletons, with around 2.8% in the top ten. Germline CDR1 reads SGHRS; CDR2 reads YFSETQ. CDR3 length: 16 residues. Trimming removed 5 bases from V and 5 bases from J; junction bases left unmatched: 8. The rearrangement links TRBV5-1 to TRBJ1-6; TRBD1 matches at 9 bases. This receptor was obtained from a woman in her late teens or twenties in good health and CMV-seropositive. The sample consisted of PBMCs. The CDR3 DNA is TGCGCCAGCAGATCCGGGACAGGGAAAAATAATTCACCCCTCCACTTT. The encoded protein is CASRSGTGKNNSPLHF.